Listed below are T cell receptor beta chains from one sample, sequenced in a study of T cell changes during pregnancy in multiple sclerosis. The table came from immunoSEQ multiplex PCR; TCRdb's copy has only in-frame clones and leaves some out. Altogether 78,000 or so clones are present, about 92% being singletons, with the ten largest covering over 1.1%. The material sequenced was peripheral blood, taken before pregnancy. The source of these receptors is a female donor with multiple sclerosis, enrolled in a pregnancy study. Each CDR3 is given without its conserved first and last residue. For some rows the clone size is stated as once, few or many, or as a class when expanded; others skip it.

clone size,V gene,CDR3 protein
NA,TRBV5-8,ASSGGTSGGYEQY
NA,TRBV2,ASAPPQRALNTEAF
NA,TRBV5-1,ASSLDGAVQETQY
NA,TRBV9,ASSRGREGETQY
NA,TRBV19,ASSRPSGTSDTIY
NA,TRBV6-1,ASSEQGEDMVGYT
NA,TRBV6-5,ASSPLAGGRNTQY
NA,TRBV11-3,ASSLDRSNEQF
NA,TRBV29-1,SVRLAGGSSSYEQY
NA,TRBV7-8,ASSSSGGAGNEQF
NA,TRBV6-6,ASSYSLQANEY
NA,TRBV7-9,ASSSTYRRDSSYEQY
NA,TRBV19,ASSLGQNYGYT
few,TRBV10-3,AISEASGSYNEQF
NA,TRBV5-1,ASSLDRANYGYT
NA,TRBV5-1,ASSFSGTDTGELF
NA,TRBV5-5,ASSFLSFEAF
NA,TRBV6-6,ASSYGRAPQPQH
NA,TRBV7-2,ASSLRGSYNEQF
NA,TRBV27,ASRYSLAGFTDTQY
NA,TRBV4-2,ASSRAMAHGTSSHEQY
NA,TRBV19,ASSTRTENYGYT
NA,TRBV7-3,ASALAGDNEQF
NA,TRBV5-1,ASSLSGTGNEKLF
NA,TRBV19,ASKTGDEQY
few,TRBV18,ASSRTGGTEAF
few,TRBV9,ASSPGQGAYGNQPQH
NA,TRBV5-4,ASRQRGGPGELF
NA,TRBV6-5,ASSSLAGGLETQY
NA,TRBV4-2,ASSQFGQEQF
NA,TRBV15,ATSSEKELTIQPQH
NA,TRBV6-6,ASSYGQSNQPQH
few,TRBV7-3,ASSQTIDSGELF